This is a list of T cell receptor beta chains from one sample in a study of beta chain features in type 1 diabetes. Only in-frame clones appear in the TCRdb table, and some are missing; sequencing was by immunoSEQ multiplex PCR. The sample shows hundreds of thousands of clones, around 10% of them seen only once. The specimen sequenced was naive CD4+ T cells from blood. The receptors come from a young woman in good health. The CDR3 runs from the conserved cysteine through the conserved F or W. A D gene is named only where the DNA matches it firmly. Clone size is stated in some rows and not others, as once, few, many or a class when expanded.

clone_size: few; j_call: TRBJ2-7; d_call: NA; v_call: TRBV6-1; cdr3_nt: TGTGCCAGCACCAGGTGGACCTACGAGCAGTACTTC; cdr3_aa: CASTRWTYEQYF
clone_size: few; j_call: TRBJ2-7; d_call: NA; v_call: TRBV6-5; cdr3_nt: TGTGCCAGCAGTTCACCAGGGTACGGCGAGCAGTACTTC; cdr3_aa: CASSSPGYGEQYF
clone_size: once; j_call: TRBJ2-3; d_call: NA; v_call: TRBV5-4; cdr3_nt: TGTGCCAGCAGCTTTTTTTCCGCGGCCTCCCGCGGTACGCAGTATTTT; cdr3_aa: CASSFFSAASRGTQYF
clone_size: NA; j_call: TRBJ2-3; d_call: TRBD2; v_call: TRBV7-9; cdr3_nt: TGTGCCAGCAGCCGCAGGAGTCAACTAGCGGCCTCTAGCACAGATACGCAGTATTTT; cdr3_aa: CASSRRSQLAASSTDTQYF
clone_size: NA; j_call: TRBJ1-1; d_call: NA; v_call: TRBV28; cdr3_nt: TGTGCCAGCAGTCTGTTCGGACGGAGGACTGAAGCTTTCTTT; cdr3_aa: CASSLFGRRTEAFF
clone_size: few; j_call: TRBJ2-5; d_call: NA; v_call: TRBV7-2; cdr3_nt: TGTGCCAGCAGCTCCCTGAAGTTGGGGCGATATCAAGAGACCCAGTACTTC; cdr3_aa: CASSSLKLGRYQETQYF
clone_size: few; j_call: TRBJ2-3; d_call: NA; v_call: TRBV10-3; cdr3_nt: TGTGCCATCGGTGGGACTAGCACAGATACGCAGTATTTT; cdr3_aa: CAIGGTSTDTQYF
clone_size: few; j_call: TRBJ2-5; d_call: NA; v_call: TRBV5-1; cdr3_nt: TGCGCCAGCAGCTTGGTAGTAGGGGGGGAGACCCAGTACTTC; cdr3_aa: CASSLVVGGETQYF
clone_size: NA; j_call: TRBJ1-1; d_call: TRBD1; v_call: TRBV7-2; cdr3_nt: TGTGCCAGCAGCCCCGGGGGAGGGGGCAGGACTGAAGCTTTCTTT; cdr3_aa: CASSPGGGGRTEAFF
clone_size: NA; j_call: TRBJ2-3; d_call: NA; v_call: TRBV7-2; cdr3_nt: TGTGCCAGCAGCTTAGTGGCCAGTCCCACAGATACGCAGTATTTT; cdr3_aa: CASSLVASPTDTQYF
clone_size: few; j_call: TRBJ1-4; d_call: NA; v_call: TRBV5-1; cdr3_nt: TGCGCCAGCAGCTATAACAGGGAGAAGAATGAAAAACTGTTTTTT; cdr3_aa: CASSYNREKNEKLFF
clone_size: few; j_call: TRBJ2-4; d_call: TRBD1; v_call: TRBV28; cdr3_nt: TGTGCCAGCAGTTCAGGGGGATGGACAGGCGAAAACATTCAGTACTTC; cdr3_aa: CASSSGGWTGENIQYF
clone_size: few; j_call: TRBJ2-1; d_call: TRBD2; v_call: TRBV15; cdr3_nt: TGTGCCACCAGAGGCGAGCGGGGAAGCTCCTACAATGAGCAGTTCTTC; cdr3_aa: CATRGERGSSYNEQFF
clone_size: few; j_call: TRBJ2-2; d_call: NA; v_call: TRBV5-1; cdr3_nt: TGCGCCAGCAGCTCGACTAAAGGGCCTACGAGGAGCGGGGAGCTGTTTTTT; cdr3_aa: CASSSTKGPTRSGELFF
clone_size: NA; j_call: TRBJ1-6; d_call: TRBD1; v_call: TRBV7-2; cdr3_nt: TGTGCCAGCAGCCAGACAGGGGCTTTTAATTCACCCCTCCACTTT; cdr3_aa: CASSQTGAFNSPLHF
clone_size: NA; j_call: TRBJ1-2; d_call: NA; v_call: TRBV9; cdr3_nt: TGTGCCAGCAGCGTAGTGCAGGGGGGCTACACCTTC; cdr3_aa: CASSVVQGGYTF
clone_size: NA; j_call: TRBJ2-4; d_call: NA; v_call: TRBV7-6; cdr3_nt: TGTGCCAGCAGCGAATCTCGGGTCTCCAAAAACATTCAGTACTTC; cdr3_aa: CASSESRVSKNIQYF
clone_size: NA; j_call: TRBJ2-1; d_call: NA; v_call: TRBV7-3; cdr3_nt: TGTGCCAGCAGCTTAACTAGCAAAGTGAGCAATGAGCAGTTCTTC; cdr3_aa: CASSLTSKVSNEQFF
clone_size: NA; j_call: TRBJ1-3; d_call: NA; v_call: TRBV5-4; cdr3_nt: TGTGCCAGCAGCCTAGACTCCTTCTCTGGAAACACCATATATTTT; cdr3_aa: CASSLDSFSGNTIYF
clone_size: NA; j_call: TRBJ2-1; d_call: NA; v_call: TRBV4-1; cdr3_nt: TGCGCCAGTGGGGGGCCAGAATCCTACAATGAGCAGTTCTTC; cdr3_aa: CASGGPESYNEQFF
clone_size: NA; j_call: TRBJ1-4; d_call: NA; v_call: TRBV4-3; cdr3_nt: TGCGCCAGCAGCCCCCGACAGCGTGAAAAACTGTTTTTT; cdr3_aa: CASSPRQREKLFF
clone_size: few; j_call: TRBJ1-5; d_call: TRBD1; v_call: TRBV29-1; cdr3_nt: TGCAGCGCCGGAGGGACAGCCCCCAATCAGCCCCAGCATTTT; cdr3_aa: CSAGGTAPNQPQHF
clone_size: NA; j_call: TRBJ1-1; d_call: NA; v_call: TRBV9; cdr3_nt: TGTGCCAGCAGCGCATCTACAGGGACCACTGAAGCTTTCTTT; cdr3_aa: CASSASTGTTEAFF
clone_size: NA; j_call: TRBJ2-1; d_call: NA; v_call: TRBV7-2; cdr3_nt: TGTGCCAGCAGCTTCCGCCAGGGTAGCGATGAGCAGTTCTTC; cdr3_aa: CASSFRQGSDEQFF
clone_size: NA; j_call: TRBJ2-3; d_call: TRBD1; v_call: TRBV14; cdr3_nt: TGTGCCAGCAGCCGAGGGACAGGGGGACGGACAGATACGCAGTATTTT; cdr3_aa: CASSRGTGGRTDTQYF
clone_size: few; j_call: TRBJ2-2; d_call: TRBD1; v_call: TRBV5-1; cdr3_nt: TGCGCCAGCAGCTTGCTCCCCCCGGGACAGGGCAACACCGGGGAGCTGTTTTTT; cdr3_aa: CASSLLPPGQGNTGELFF
clone_size: once; j_call: TRBJ2-2; d_call: NA; v_call: TRBV9; cdr3_nt: TGTGCCAGCAGCAGATCCGGGACACGTTCCGGGGAGCTGTTTTTT; cdr3_aa: CASSRSGTRSGELFF
clone_size: few; j_call: TRBJ2-3; d_call: NA; v_call: TRBV7-9; cdr3_nt: TGTGCCAGCAGCATGCCGGGGGGCACAGATACGCAGTATTTT; cdr3_aa: CASSMPGGTDTQYF
clone_size: few; j_call: TRBJ2-6; d_call: NA; v_call: TRBV2; cdr3_nt: TGTGCCAGCAGTGAAGAAGGGGTCGGGGCCAACGTCCTGACTTTC; cdr3_aa: CASSEEGVGANVLTF
clone_size: NA; j_call: TRBJ1-1; d_call: NA; v_call: TRBV6-5; cdr3_nt: TGTGCCAGCAGTTACCGGGAGAGTTACACTGAAGCTTTCTTT; cdr3_aa: CASSYRESYTEAFF
clone_size: few; j_call: TRBJ2-3; d_call: NA; v_call: TRBV5-1; cdr3_nt: TGCGCCAGCAGCTTCTCCGGGGCAGATACGCAGTATTTT; cdr3_aa: CASSFSGADTQYF
clone_size: NA; j_call: TRBJ2-7; d_call: TRBD2; v_call: TRBV10-3; cdr3_nt: TGTGCCATCAGTGAGTCGGGTAGCGGGAGTTACGAGCAGTACTTC; cdr3_aa: CAISESGSGSYEQYF
clone_size: few; j_call: TRBJ2-7; d_call: TRBD2; v_call: TRBV12-5; cdr3_nt: TGTGCTAGTGGTTTGTCCTCACCGACTAGCGGGAGTAAGTCGGATCCCTCCTACGAGCAGTACTTC; cdr3_aa: CASGLSSPTSGSKSDPSYEQYF
clone_size: few; j_call: TRBJ2-1; d_call: NA; v_call: TRBV29-1; cdr3_nt: TGCAGCGTTGCCTCCCCAGGGGAGAACTACAATGAGCAGTTCTTC; cdr3_aa: CSVASPGENYNEQFF
clone_size: NA; j_call: TRBJ1-2; d_call: NA; v_call: TRBV9; cdr3_nt: TGTGCCAGCAGCGTTTCCCAGGGATCATCCCAGGGGCCAGGCTACACCTTC; cdr3_aa: CASSVSQGSSQGPGYTF
clone_size: few; j_call: TRBJ2-1; d_call: TRBD1; v_call: TRBV27; cdr3_nt: TGTGCCAGCAGTGACGGACAGGGAAAATCCTACAATGAGCAGTTCTTC; cdr3_aa: CASSDGQGKSYNEQFF
clone_size: few; j_call: TRBJ2-2; d_call: NA; v_call: TRBV7-2; cdr3_nt: TGTGCCAGCAGCTTAGCGGGGGTCTACACCGGGGAGCTGTTTTTT; cdr3_aa: CASSLAGVYTGELFF
clone_size: NA; j_call: TRBJ2-1; d_call: NA; v_call: TRBV7-2; cdr3_nt: TGTGCCAGCAGCATAGATACGAGGGGCCCTTCCTACAATGAGCAGTTCTTC; cdr3_aa: CASSIDTRGPSYNEQFF
clone_size: NA; j_call: TRBJ2-7; d_call: TRBD2; v_call: TRBV18; cdr3_nt: TGTGCCAGCTCACCAGGCGGGAGCTCATCCGAGCAGTACTTC; cdr3_aa: CASSPGGSSSEQYF
clone_size: NA; j_call: TRBJ2-7; d_call: NA; v_call: TRBV18; cdr3_nt: TGTGCCAGCTCACCGCGCTCCTACGAGCAGTACTTC; cdr3_aa: CASSPRSYEQYF
clone_size: NA; j_call: TRBJ2-2; d_call: NA; v_call: TRBV7-3; cdr3_nt: TGTGCCAGCTCCCCGGGAAACACCGGGGAGCTGTTTTTT; cdr3_aa: CASSPGNTGELFF
clone_size: once; j_call: TRBJ1-2; d_call: NA; v_call: TRBV7-2; cdr3_nt: TGTGCCAGCAGCCGGCAGGGGACTAACTATGGCTACACCTTC; cdr3_aa: CASSRQGTNYGYTF
clone_size: few; j_call: TRBJ1-5; d_call: NA; v_call: TRBV28; cdr3_nt: TGTGCCAGCAACTATCAGGGGAGGCCTCATTTT; cdr3_aa: CASNYQGRPHF
clone_size: NA; j_call: TRBJ2-7; d_call: TRBD1; v_call: TRBV6-6; cdr3_nt: TGTGCCAGCAGTTACGCAACAGGGGGTTCCTACGAGCAGTACTTC; cdr3_aa: CASSYATGGSYEQYF
clone_size: NA; j_call: TRBJ1-1; d_call: NA; v_call: TRBV4-3; cdr3_nt: TGCGCCAGCAGCCAAGAATATAGATCGGGGTGGACTGAAGCTTTCTTT; cdr3_aa: CASSQEYRSGWTEAFF
clone_size: few; j_call: TRBJ1-4; d_call: TRBD1; v_call: TRBV29-1; cdr3_nt: TGCAGCGTGGGACAGGGGGCGAATGAAAAACTGTTTTTT; cdr3_aa: CSVGQGANEKLFF
clone_size: NA; j_call: TRBJ2-5; d_call: NA; v_call: TRBV29-1; cdr3_nt: TGCAGCGTTGGCGCGGGAATCCAAGAGACCCAGTACTTC; cdr3_aa: CSVGAGIQETQYF
clone_size: few; j_call: TRBJ2-7; d_call: TRBD1; v_call: TRBV13; cdr3_nt: TGTGCCAGCAGCTTAGCAAGACAGGGGGCCAAATTGTACGAGCAGTACTTC; cdr3_aa: CASSLARQGAKLYEQYF
clone_size: NA; j_call: TRBJ2-6; d_call: NA; v_call: TRBV9; cdr3_nt: TGTGCCAGCAGCGTAGCTCCCATAGACCCTTCGGTCCTGACTTTC; cdr3_aa: CASSVAPIDPSVLTF
clone_size: NA; j_call: TRBJ2-3; d_call: NA; v_call: TRBV9; cdr3_nt: TGTGCCAGCAGCTCCCGAAGTTACACAGATACGCAGTATTTT; cdr3_aa: CASSSRSYTDTQYF
clone_size: few; j_call: TRBJ2-2; d_call: NA; v_call: TRBV7-2; cdr3_nt: TGTGCCAGCAGCCCCGTGAGGAACACCGGGGAGCTGTTTTTT; cdr3_aa: CASSPVRNTGELFF
clone_size: NA; j_call: TRBJ2-5; d_call: NA; v_call: TRBV5-6; cdr3_nt: TGTGCCAGCAGCTTGGGACGAGAAGAGACCCAGTACTTC; cdr3_aa: CASSLGREETQYF
clone_size: few; j_call: TRBJ1-1; d_call: NA; v_call: TRBV18; cdr3_nt: TGTGCCAGCTCACCAGGTCTCTTTGAAGCTTTCTTT; cdr3_aa: CASSPGLFEAFF
clone_size: NA; j_call: TRBJ1-2; d_call: NA; v_call: TRBV5-4; cdr3_nt: TGTGCCAGCAGCTGGTGGGGTAGCTATGGCTACACCTTC; cdr3_aa: CASSWWGSYGYTF
clone_size: few; j_call: TRBJ2-7; d_call: NA; v_call: TRBV18; cdr3_nt: TGTGCCAGCTCACCTGATTACGAGCAGTACTTC; cdr3_aa: CASSPDYEQYF
clone_size: NA; j_call: TRBJ2-5; d_call: NA; v_call: TRBV9; cdr3_nt: TGTGCCAGCAGCGCTGACAAAGAAGAGACCCAGTACTTC; cdr3_aa: CASSADKEETQYF
clone_size: NA; j_call: TRBJ2-5; d_call: NA; v_call: TRBV7-9; cdr3_nt: TGTGCCAGCAGTAGCGGTCCCAAAGAGACCCAGTACTTC; cdr3_aa: CASSSGPKETQYF
clone_size: NA; j_call: TRBJ2-7; d_call: TRBD2; v_call: TRBV4-3; cdr3_nt: TGCGCCAGCAGCCCAAAACTAGCGGGAGGGTCCTACGAGCAGTACTTC; cdr3_aa: CASSPKLAGGSYEQYF
clone_size: NA; j_call: TRBJ1-2; d_call: NA; v_call: TRBV7-3; cdr3_nt: TGTGCCAGCAGCTTAGGTGGTGGCTATGGCTACACCTTC; cdr3_aa: CASSLGGGYGYTF